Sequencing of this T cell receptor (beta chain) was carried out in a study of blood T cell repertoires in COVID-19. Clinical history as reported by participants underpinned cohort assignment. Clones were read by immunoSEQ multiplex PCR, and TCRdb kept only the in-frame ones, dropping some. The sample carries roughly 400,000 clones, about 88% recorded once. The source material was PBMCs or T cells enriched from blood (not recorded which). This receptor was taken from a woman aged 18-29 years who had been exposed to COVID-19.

The CDR3 spells CASQEGGSEQFF. DNA for the CDR3: TGCGCCAGCCAGGAGGGCGGGAGTGAGCAGTTCTTC. The chain recombines TRBV10-2 with TRBJ2-1, with 7 bases matching TRBD2. V shed 8 bases, J shed 9 bases, and the junction held 7 bases outside the gene matches. Germline V CDR1 and CDR2: WSHSY, SAAADI. This CDR3 contains 12 residues.